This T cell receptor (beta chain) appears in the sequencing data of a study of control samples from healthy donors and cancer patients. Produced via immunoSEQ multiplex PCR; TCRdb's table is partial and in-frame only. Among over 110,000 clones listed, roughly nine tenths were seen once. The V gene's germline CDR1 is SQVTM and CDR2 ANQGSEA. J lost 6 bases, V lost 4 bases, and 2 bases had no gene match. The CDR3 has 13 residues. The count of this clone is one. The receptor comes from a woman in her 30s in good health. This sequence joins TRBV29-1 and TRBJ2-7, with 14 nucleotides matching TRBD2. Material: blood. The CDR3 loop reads CSVGGLAGVEQYF. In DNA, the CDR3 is TGCAGCGTTGGGGGACTAGCGGGAGTCGAGCAGTACTTC.